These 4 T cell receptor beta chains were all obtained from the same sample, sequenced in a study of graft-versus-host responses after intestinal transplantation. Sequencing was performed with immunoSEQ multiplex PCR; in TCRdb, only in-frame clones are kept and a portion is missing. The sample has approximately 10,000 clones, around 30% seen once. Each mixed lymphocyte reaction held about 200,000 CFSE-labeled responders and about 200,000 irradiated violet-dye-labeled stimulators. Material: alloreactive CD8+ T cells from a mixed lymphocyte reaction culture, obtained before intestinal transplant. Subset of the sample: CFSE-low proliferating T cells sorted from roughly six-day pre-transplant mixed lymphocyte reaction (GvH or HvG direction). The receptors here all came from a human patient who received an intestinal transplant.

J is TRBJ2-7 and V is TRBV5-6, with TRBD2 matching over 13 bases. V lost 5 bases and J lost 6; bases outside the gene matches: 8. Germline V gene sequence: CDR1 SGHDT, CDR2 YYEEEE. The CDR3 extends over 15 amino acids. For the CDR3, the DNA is TGTGCCAGCAGTACCGCGACTAGCGGGGGGACCGAGCAGTACTTC. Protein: CASSTATSGGTEQYF.

The CDR3 loop is CASSLELTGNTEAFF. CDR3 sequence (DNA): TGTGCCAGCAGCTTAGAGCTCACAGGGAACACTGAAGCTTTCTTT. The rearrangement joins TRBV7-9 to TRBJ1-1, with a possible D match to TRBD1 (5 bases). Germline V gives CDR1 SEHNR, CDR2 FQNEAQ (reference sequence). The V and J ends lost 1 base and 1 base respectively, with 10 bases between them. The CDR3 spans 15 residues.

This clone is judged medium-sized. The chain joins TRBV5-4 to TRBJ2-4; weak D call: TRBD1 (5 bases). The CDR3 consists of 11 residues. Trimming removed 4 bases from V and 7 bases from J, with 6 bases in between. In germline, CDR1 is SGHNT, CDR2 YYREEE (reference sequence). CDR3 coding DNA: TGTGCCAGCAGCGCAGGGAACATTCAGTACTTC. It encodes CASSAGNIQYF. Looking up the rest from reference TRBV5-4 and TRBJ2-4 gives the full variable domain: ETGVTQSPTHLIKTRGQQVTLRCSSQSGHNTVSWYQQALGQGPQFIFQYYREEENGRGNFPPRFSGLQFPNYSSELNVNALELDDSALYLCASSAGNIQYFGAGTRLSVL.

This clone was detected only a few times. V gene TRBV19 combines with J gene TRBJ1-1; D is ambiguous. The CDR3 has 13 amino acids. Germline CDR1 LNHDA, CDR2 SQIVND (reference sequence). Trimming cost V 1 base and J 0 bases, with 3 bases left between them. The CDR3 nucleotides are TGTGCCAGTAGTATAGCCGTGAACACTGAAGCTTTCTTT. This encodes CASSIAVNTEAFF.